This TCR beta chain derives from a study of CD8+ T cells in alopecia areata. Study details: Female C3H/HeJ mice aged roughly 7-11 weeks received skin from spontaneously alopecic C3H/HeJ graft donors aged roughly 6-13 months. Findings and caveats of the study: Sequenced scalp T cells also include alphabeta T cells resident in normal skin. The study found higher clonality in lesional than normal scalp, especially in alopecia totalis/universalis. Mice gave a clearer picture of TCR sharing than patients did, possibly for HLA-related reasons.

After removal of 1 base from V and 3 bases from J, the junction contained 6 bases not matched to a gene. The germline V gene encodes CDR1 LGHNA and CDR2 YNLKQL (reference sequence). The CDR3 loop spans 17 amino acids. Of note for this clone: Its antigen is still unknown. The genes are named according to mouse. The CDR3 is cut off 4 residues early in the read; its end comes from the germline J gene.

Researchers sorted pooled cutaneous lymph node cells on the basis of CD4, CD8alpha, NKG2D, NKG2ACE and other markers. cDNA prepared by RNA extraction and subsequent reverse transcription served as the template for sequencing. Here immunoSEQ multiplex PCR was the method, and the copy in TCRdb shows in-frame clones only, minus some. The sample contains under 350,000 clones, none of them singletons. V and J are TRBV5 and TRBJ2-5; 11 nucleotides agree with TRBD1. The sample was CD4+ T cells sorted from a lymph node. The TCR originated in a C3H/HeJ mouse with alopecia areata. Strain haplotype at MHC: H2-k. The CDR3 loop reads CASSQAPRDRGQDTQYF. Incomplete CDR3 DNA: TGTGCCAGCAGCCAAGCTCCCAGGGACAGGGGGCAAGAC.